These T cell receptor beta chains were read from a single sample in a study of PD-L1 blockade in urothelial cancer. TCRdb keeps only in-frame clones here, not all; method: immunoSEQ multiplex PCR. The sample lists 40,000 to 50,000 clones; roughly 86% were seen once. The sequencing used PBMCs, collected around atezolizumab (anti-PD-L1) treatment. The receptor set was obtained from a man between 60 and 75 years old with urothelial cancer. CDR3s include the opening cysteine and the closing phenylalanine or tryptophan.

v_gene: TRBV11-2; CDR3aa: CASSLDRYRQGNSPLHF
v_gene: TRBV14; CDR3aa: CASSPGGLAGPDTQYF
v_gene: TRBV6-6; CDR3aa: CASRSRDRGTYYEQYF
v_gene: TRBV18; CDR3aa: CASSPVQGEAFF
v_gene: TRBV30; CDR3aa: CAWSPGNGNTIYF
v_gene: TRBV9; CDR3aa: CASSVGEGNYNSPLHF
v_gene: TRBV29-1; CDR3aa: CSVRVTGGAETQYF
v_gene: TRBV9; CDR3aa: CASSAGRATDTQYF
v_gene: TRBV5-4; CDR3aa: CASSSGTATNEKLFF
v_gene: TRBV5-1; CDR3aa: CASSLQGASADTQYF
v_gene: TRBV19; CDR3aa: CASSPLDRASNEQFF
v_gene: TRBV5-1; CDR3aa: CASSSLAASTDTQYF
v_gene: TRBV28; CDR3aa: CASSWGGGIGKLFF
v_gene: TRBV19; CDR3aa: CASSIGDRPTDTQYF
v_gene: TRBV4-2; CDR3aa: CASSQDIAGEYNEQFF
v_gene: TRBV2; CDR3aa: CASSPGTGDTYEQYF
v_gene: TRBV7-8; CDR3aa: CASSYTGSYEQYF
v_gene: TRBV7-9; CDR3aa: CASSLQDRGLRDQPQHF
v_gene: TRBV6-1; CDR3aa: CASSEGTTFTQYF
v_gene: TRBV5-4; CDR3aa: CADSRDRDGEQYF
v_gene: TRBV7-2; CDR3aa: CASSPGLAGGRETQYF
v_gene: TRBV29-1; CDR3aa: CSVVSRANEQYF
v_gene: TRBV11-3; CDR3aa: CASSLDGGGTSTDTQYF
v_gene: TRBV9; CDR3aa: CASSVDGRGGPDTQYF
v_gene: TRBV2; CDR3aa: CASKGTAEAFF
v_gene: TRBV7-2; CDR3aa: CASSLIGAAGGSPLHF
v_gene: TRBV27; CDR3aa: CASSPPGETQYF
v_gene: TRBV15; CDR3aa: CATSRDRSGGADTQYF
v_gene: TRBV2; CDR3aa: CASSVRRGSEKLFF
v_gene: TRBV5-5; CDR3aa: CASSLTGSSYNSPLHF
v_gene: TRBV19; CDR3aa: CASSVRQPTRGYTF
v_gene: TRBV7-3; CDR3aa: CASSLGLAGTGELFF
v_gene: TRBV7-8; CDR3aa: CASSFTSGGDEQFF
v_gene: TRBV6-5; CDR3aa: CASSSTGGRRNNEQFF
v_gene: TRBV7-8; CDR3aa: CASSLVMGGVIETQYF
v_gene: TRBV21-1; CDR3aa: CASSKAGTNIHTEAFF
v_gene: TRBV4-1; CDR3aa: CASSQDRGPDTQYF
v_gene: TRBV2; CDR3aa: CASIQRQGLESTYGYTF
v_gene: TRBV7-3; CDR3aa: CASSNYKEEQFF
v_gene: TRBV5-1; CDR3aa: CASSLDTATGELFF
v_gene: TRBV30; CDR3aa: CAWNPGANTGELFF
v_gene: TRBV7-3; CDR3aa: CASSEQGANSPLHF